Listed below are T cell receptor beta chains from one sample, sequenced in a study of cytomegalovirus exposure and HLA in healthy donors. Some clones are missing from TCRdb's copy, which holds only in-frame ones; the method was immunoSEQ multiplex PCR. Of more than 100,000 clones listed, around three fifths were seen once; the top ten hold around 8.8%. Input material: PBMCs. These receptors were taken from a middle-aged woman in good health and CMV-seropositive. Both conserved end residues are part of each CDR3. Fields, in order: V gene, J gene, CDR3 protein.

>TRBV30|TRBJ2-2
CAWNGGGPPGELFF
>TRBV27|TRBJ1-5
CASSLSAQGGHQPQHF
>TRBV29-1|TRBJ1-3
CSVGGSGSGNTIYF
>TRBV30|TRBJ2-7
CAWGGFSYEQYF
>TRBV29-1|TRBJ1-1
CSGGQTFNTEAFF
>TRBV28|TRBJ2-5
CASSLPFQQGGETQYF
>TRBV4-2|TRBJ1-1
CASSQGDSNTEAFF
>TRBV6-5|TRBJ1-5
CASSPGSNQPQHF
>TRBV28|TRBJ1-2
CASSLSGDGYPF
>TRBV5-6|TRBJ1-3
CASSLGAGGTGNTIYF
>TRBV11-1|TRBJ2-7
CASSLGTGDHEQYF
>TRBV10-2|TRBJ2-1
CASSDPSEQFF
>TRBV29-1|TRBJ2-1
CSAATSGYGNEQFF
>TRBV5-1|TRBJ2-2
CASSSQGPNAGELFF
>TRBV5-4|TRBJ2-7
CASSGGPEKGLGEQYF
>TRBV7-6|TRBJ1-6
CASSSSGGSSNSPLHF
>TRBV5-5|TRBJ2-3
CASSHREGGTDTQYF
>TRBV27|TRBJ1-5
CASSLYRGANQPQHF
>TRBV2|TRBJ1-1
CASSVGGSEAFF
>TRBV6-6|TRBJ1-3
CASRQTVSGNTIYF
>TRBV18|TRBJ2-3
CASSGTGTDTQYF
>TRBV7-2|TRBJ1-2
CASSLDSGNYGYTF
>TRBV28|TRBJ2-1
CASSLFSGAYNEQFF
>TRBV28|TRBJ2-2
CATLAGRAGELFF
>TRBV2|TRBJ1-5
CASRQEGDQPQHF
>TRBV6-1|TRBJ1-4
CAVRQGEKLFF
>TRBV19|TRBJ2-7
CASSIRSTHEQYF
>TRBV28|TRBJ1-5
CASAGPLGGRAQHF
>TRBV7-9|TRBJ1-3
CASSFEGFGNTIYF
>TRBV6-1|TRBJ2-7
CATTGIYEQYF
>TRBV25-1|TRBJ1-1
CASSESRGRTEAFF
>TRBV14|TRBJ2-7
CASSQASYEQYF
>TRBV7-8|TRBJ1-5
CASSLGDRGEGQPQHF
>TRBV28|NA
CASSLGKGVSYEQYF
>TRBV11-2|TRBJ2-1
CASSLEMGSSYNEQFF
>TRBV6-5|TRBJ1-1
CASSYLDRRNTEAFF
>TRBV6-6|TRBJ1-3
CASTDRASGNTIYF
>TRBV6-1|TRBJ2-2
CAGQRGQGTGELFF
>TRBV29-1|TRBJ2-1
CSSGGTQLYNEQFF
>TRBV28|TRBJ2-7
CASSLALAEQYF
>TRBV9|TRBJ2-2
CASSVELANTGELFF
>TRBV6-5|TRBJ2-3
CASSYDSATQYF
>TRBV9|TRBJ1-6
CASSVDRGSNSPLHF
>TRBV27|TRBJ1-5
CASSFEPFNQPQHF
>TRBV6-1|TRBJ1-1
CASRQRQGWTEAFF